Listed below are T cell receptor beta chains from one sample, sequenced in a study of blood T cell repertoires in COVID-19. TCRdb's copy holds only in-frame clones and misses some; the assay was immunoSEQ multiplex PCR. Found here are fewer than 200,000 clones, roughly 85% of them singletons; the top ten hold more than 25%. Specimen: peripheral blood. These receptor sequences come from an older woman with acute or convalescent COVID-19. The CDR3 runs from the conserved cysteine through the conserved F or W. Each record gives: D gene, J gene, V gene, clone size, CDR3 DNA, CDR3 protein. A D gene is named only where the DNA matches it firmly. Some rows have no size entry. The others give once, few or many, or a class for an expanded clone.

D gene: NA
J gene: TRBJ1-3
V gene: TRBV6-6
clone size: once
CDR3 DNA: TGTGCCAGCAGTTCTCCTGGAAACACCATATATTTT
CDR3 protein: CASSSPGNTIYF

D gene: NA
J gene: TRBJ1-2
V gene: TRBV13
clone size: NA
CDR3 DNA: TGTGCCAGCAGCTTAATTGTTGGCCCCGGGGATGGCTACACCTTC
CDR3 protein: CASSLIVGPGDGYTF

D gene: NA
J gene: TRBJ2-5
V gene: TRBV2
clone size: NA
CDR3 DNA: TGTGCCAGCAGCCAGGACAGAGAAGAGACCCAGTACTTC
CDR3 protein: CASSQDREETQYF

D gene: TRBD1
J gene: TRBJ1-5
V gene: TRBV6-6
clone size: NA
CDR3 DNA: TGTGCCAGCAGTTATATCCCCGGGACAGGGAATCAGCCCCAGCATTTT
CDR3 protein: CASSYIPGTGNQPQHF

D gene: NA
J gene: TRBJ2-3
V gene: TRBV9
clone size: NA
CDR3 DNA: TGTGCCAGCAGCGTAGGGACTTTAAGCACAGATACGCAGTATTTT
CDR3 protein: CASSVGTLSTDTQYF

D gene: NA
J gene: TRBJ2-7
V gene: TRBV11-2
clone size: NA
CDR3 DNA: TGTGCCAGCAGCCGTTACTCTAGCGAGCAGTACTTC
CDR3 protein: CASSRYSSEQYF

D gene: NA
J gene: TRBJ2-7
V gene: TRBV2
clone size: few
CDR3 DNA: TGTGCCAGCAGTGATCCTCGTGGGGAAAGACACCCGACGGGGATGGTCTACGAGCAGTACTTC
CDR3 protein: CASSDPRGERHPTGMVYEQYF

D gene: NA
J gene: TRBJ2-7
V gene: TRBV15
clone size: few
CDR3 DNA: TGTGCCACCAGCAGAGGATCGGAGAAATACGAGCAGTACTTC
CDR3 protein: CATSRGSEKYEQYF

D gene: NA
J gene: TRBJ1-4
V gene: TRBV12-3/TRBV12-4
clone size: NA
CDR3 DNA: TGTGCCAGCAGTTTATTTCTGGGAGAACTGTTTTTT
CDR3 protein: CASSLFLGELFF

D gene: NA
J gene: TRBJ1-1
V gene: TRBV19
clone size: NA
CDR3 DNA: TGTGCCAGTAGTCTAAATAGTAGGGGTGGCAACACTGAAGCTTTCTTT
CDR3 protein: CASSLNSRGGNTEAFF

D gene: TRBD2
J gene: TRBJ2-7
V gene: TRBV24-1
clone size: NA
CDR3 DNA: TGTGCCACCAGTGGGACTAGCGGGCCAAGGGGGAGCTACGAGCAGTACTTC
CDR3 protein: CATSGTSGPRGSYEQYF

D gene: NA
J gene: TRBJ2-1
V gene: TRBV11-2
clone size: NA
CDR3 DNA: TGTGCCAGCAGCTTAGCGGGGGTTTTTAGCTCCTACAATGAGCAGTTCTTC
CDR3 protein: CASSLAGVFSSYNEQFF

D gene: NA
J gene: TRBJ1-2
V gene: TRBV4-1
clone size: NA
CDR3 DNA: TGCGCCAGCACCCCTGATGGGAAAACAGGAATAGCTAACTATGGCTACACCTTC
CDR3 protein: CASTPDGKTGIANYGYTF

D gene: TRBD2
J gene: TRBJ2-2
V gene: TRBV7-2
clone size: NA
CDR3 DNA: TGTGCCAGCAGCTGGGGACTAGCGGGCCAGTGGGCCGGGGAGCTGTTTTTT
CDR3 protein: CASSWGLAGQWAGELFF

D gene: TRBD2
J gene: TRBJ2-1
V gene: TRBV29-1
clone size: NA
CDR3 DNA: TGCAGCGTTGAAAAAGCGGGGGACTACAATGAGCAGTTCTTC
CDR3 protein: CSVEKAGDYNEQFF

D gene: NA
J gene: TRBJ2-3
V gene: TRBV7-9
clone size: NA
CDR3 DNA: TGTGCCAGCAGCTTAGATTCTTGGGGCCAGGGACTCTCAGATACGCAGTATTTT
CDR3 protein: CASSLDSWGQGLSDTQYF

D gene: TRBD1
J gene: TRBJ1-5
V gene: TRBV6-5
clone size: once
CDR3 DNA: TGTGCCAGCAGCCCACGGACAGGTGAAAATCAGCCCCAGCATTTT
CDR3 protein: CASSPRTGENQPQHF

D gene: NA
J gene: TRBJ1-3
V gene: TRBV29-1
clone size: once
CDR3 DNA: TGCAGCGCTACCGGCAGGGCTGGAAACACCATATATTTT
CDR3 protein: CSATGRAGNTIYF

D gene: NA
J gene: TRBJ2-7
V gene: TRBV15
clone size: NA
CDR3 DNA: TGTGCCACCAGCAGAGATTTTGACAGCAATTACGAGCAGTACTTC
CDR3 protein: CATSRDFDSNYEQYF

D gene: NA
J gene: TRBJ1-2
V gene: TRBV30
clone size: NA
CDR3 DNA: TGTGCCTGGAGTTCCTCGGCTATGAGGGGCTACACCTTC
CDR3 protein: CAWSSSAMRGYTF

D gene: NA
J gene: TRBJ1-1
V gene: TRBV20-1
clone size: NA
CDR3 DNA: TGCAGTGCTAGTTCAGGGTTCGGTGAAGCTTTCTTT
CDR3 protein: CSASSGFGEAFF

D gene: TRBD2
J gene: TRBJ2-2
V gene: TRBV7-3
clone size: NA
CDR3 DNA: TGTGCCAGCAGCAGAGGACTAGCGGGAGGCCAGACTGGCGGGGAGCTGTTTTTT
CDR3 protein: CASSRGLAGGQTGGELFF

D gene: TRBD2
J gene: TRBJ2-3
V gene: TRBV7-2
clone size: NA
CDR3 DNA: TGTGCCAGCAGCAGACTAGCGGGAGGGGGGGATACGCAGTATTTT
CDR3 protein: CASSRLAGGGDTQYF